This TCR beta chain was obtained from a study of T cells in Graves' hyperthyroidism and ophthalmopathy. As for the study in general: Peripheral blood was obtained at initial diagnosis, preceding any treatment.

This clonotype was seen ten or more times. The target antigen is unknown. General study findings and limits: Among clonotypes expanded in thyroid above 0.001, most were also found in blood. The model identified upcoming ophthalmopathy a median about 6.5 months ahead of onset.

Germline values: CDR1 SGHKS, CDR2 YYEKEE (reference sequence). With 4 bases clipped from V and 4 bases from J, the junction kept 7 bases outside the gene matches. The CDR3 runs 14 residues. Participants, patients aged 18 to 65, had newly diagnosed hyperthyroidism with a duration under 2 months. RNA transcripts were the template for amplifying TCR beta CDR3 regions. First-round RT-PCR of the TCR CDR3 relied on the HTBI primer set. TCRdb recomputed calls from the multiplex PCR reads with MiXCR, one row per CDR3 protein. The table has about 570,000 distinct CDR3 sequences, about 14% seen once; the top ten hold more than 11%.

The specimen sequenced was blood. The rearrangement uses TRBV5-5 and TRBJ2-7, with 8 bases fitting TRBD1. The receptor's source is a woman in her forties with Graves' hyperthyroidism. The CDR3 here is CASSTGQGGYEQYF. The CDR3, as DNA: TGTGCCAGCAGCACCGGACAGGGCGGGTACGAGCAGTACTTC. The whole variable domain, filled in from reference TRBV5-5 and TRBJ2-7, reads DAGVTQSPTHLIKTRGQQVTLRCSPISGHKSVSWYQQVLGQGPQFIFQYYEKEERGRGNFPDRFSARQFPNYSSELNVNALLLGDSALYLCASSTGQGGYEQYFGPGTRLTVT.